Sequencing of this T cell receptor (beta chain) was carried out in a study of lymphopenia after photon versus proton radiotherapy. The study's findings and limits: Photon-treated patients lost naive T cells and TCR diversity; proton-treated stayed stable.

Some clones are missing from TCRdb's copy, which holds only in-frame ones; the method was immunoSEQ multiplex PCR. The sample includes tens of thousands of clones, under 95% seen only once; the top ten take approximately 2.9%. As regards this clone: Its specificity is not known. At one end, the junction sequence differs from germline, possibly due to a read error.

The length of the CDR3 is 16 residues. Germline lookup yields CDR1 SGHVS and CDR2 FQNEAQ. The TCR originated in a woman in her seventies with pancreatic cancer. J is TRBJ2-7 and V is TRBV7-8; 7 bases fit TRBD1. Sequencing was performed on peripheral blood, taken from a patient treated with photon-based radiotherapy. The CDR3, as DNA: TGTGCCAGCAGCACAAGGACAGGCCCGATTAACCCCGGGACCCCCTTC. Amino acids: CASSTRTGPINPGTPF.